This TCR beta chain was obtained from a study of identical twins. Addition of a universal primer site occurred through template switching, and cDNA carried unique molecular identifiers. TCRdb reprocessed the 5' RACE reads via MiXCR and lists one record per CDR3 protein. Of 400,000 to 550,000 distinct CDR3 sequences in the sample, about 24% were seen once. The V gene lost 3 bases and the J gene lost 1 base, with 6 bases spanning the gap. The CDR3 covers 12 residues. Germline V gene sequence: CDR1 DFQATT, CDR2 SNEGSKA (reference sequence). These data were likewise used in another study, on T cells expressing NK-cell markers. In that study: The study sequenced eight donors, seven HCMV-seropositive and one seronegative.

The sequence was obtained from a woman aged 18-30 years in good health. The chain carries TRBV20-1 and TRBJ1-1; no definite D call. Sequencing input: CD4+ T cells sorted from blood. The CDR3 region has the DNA TGCAGTGCTAGGCGGTCGAACACTGAAGCTTTCTTT. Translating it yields CSARRSNTEAFF.